Listed below are T cell receptor beta chains from one sample, sequenced in a study of CD8 T cells in Susac syndrome. TCRdb called the immunoSEQ multiplex PCR reads again in MiXCR, with one record for every CDR3 protein. The table has under 200,000 distinct CDR3 sequences, around 90% seen once. The sample was CD4+ T cells from PBMCs. These receptor sequences come from a human donor with Susac syndrome. Each CDR3 is given with its conserved first and last residue. D genes are given only for firm matches. Clone size is stated in some rows and not others, as once, few, many or a class when expanded.

length: 16; V: TRBV6-5; size: .; J: TRBJ1-6; D: .; DNA: TGTGCCAGCAGTTACGGAATGGGACACCTCAATTCACCCCTCCACTTT; CDR3: CASSYGMGHLNSPLHF
length: 13; V: TRBV4-1; size: once; J: TRBJ1-4; D: .; DNA: TGCGCCAGCAGCCTGAATAACCGTGAAAAACTGTTTTTT; CDR3: CASSLNNREKLFF
length: 16; V: TRBV28; size: .; J: TRBJ2-1; D: TRBD2; DNA: TGTGCCAGCAGTTTCATCTCTAGCGGGACATACAATGAGCAGTTCTTC; CDR3: CASSFISSGTYNEQFF
length: 15; V: TRBV28; size: .; J: TRBJ1-1; D: TRBD1; DNA: TGTGCCAGCAGTTTTTGGACAGGGAAGAACACTGAAGCTTTCTTT; CDR3: CASSFWTGKNTEAFF
length: 13; V: TRBV27; size: .; J: TRBJ1-4; D: .; DNA: TGTGCCACCGGGAGGGGCCGTAATGAAAAACTGTTTTTT; CDR3: CATGRGRNEKLFF
length: 16; V: TRBV19; size: .; J: TRBJ1-5; D: .; DNA: TGTGCCAGTAGTATAAAAGGGGCCTCAGGGAATCGGCCCCAGCATTTT; CDR3: CASSIKGASGNRPQHF
length: 14; V: TRBV9; size: .; J: TRBJ1-1; D: .; DNA: TGTGCCAGCAGCACCACTTTGGGGAACACTGAAGCTTTCTTT; CDR3: CASSTTLGNTEAFF
length: 15; V: TRBV27; size: .; J: TRBJ2-1; D: .; DNA: TGTGCCAGCATTGCGCACCGGGGTTCCTACAATGAGCAGTTCTTC; CDR3: CASIAHRGSYNEQFF
length: 16; V: TRBV25-1; size: .; J: TRBJ1-4; D: .; DNA: TGTGCCAGCAGTGATGATTGGGGAAGGGCTAATGAAAAACTGTTTTTT; CDR3: CASSDDWGRANEKLFF
length: 15; V: TRBV28; size: .; J: TRBJ1-1; D: TRBD1; DNA: TGTGCCAGCAATATATGGACAGGGGGAAACACTGAAGCTTTCTTT; CDR3: CASNIWTGGNTEAFF
length: 19; V: TRBV12-3/TRBV12-4; size: .; J: TRBJ2-3; D: TRBD1; DNA: TGTGCCAGCCGTCGCAGGGACAGGGGTTCAGCGGGGGTGTGGGATACGCAGTATTTT; CDR3: CASRRRDRGSAGVWDTQYF
length: 16; V: TRBV4-2; size: .; J: TRBJ2-1; D: TRBD2; DNA: TGTGCCAGCAGCCAAGACAGCAGCGGGGGGGCCAATGAGCAGTTCTTC; CDR3: CASSQDSSGGANEQFF
length: 15; V: TRBV12-3/TRBV12-4; size: .; J: TRBJ2-1; D: TRBD2; DNA: TGTGCCAGCAGTCGTACTAGCGGAACCTACAATGAGCAGTTCTTC; CDR3: CASSRTSGTYNEQFF
length: 13; V: TRBV6-2/TRBV6-3; size: once; J: TRBJ2-7; D: .; DNA: TGTGCCAGCAGTTACCTCGGTGGGGGGACGCAGTACTTC; CDR3: CASSYLGGGTQYF
length: 14; V: TRBV18; size: once; J: TRBJ2-7; D: TRBD1; DNA: TGTGCCAGCTCAGAGCGGACAGGGAGCTACGAGCAGTACTTC; CDR3: CASSERTGSYEQYF
length: 15; V: TRBV20-1; size: .; J: TRBJ2-5; D: TRBD1; DNA: TGCAGCGCAAACGGCAACAGGGGGGAGAGGGAGACCCAGTACTTC; CDR3: CSANGNRGERETQYF
length: 14; V: TRBV18; size: .; J: TRBJ1-2; D: .; DNA: TGTGCCAGCTCACCGGGGGGGCCGAACTATGGCTACACCTTC; CDR3: CASSPGGPNYGYTF
length: 14; V: TRBV20-1; size: .; J: TRBJ1-2; D: TRBD1; DNA: TGCAGTGCCGAGGTGGACAGGGGGGGCTATGGCTACACCTTC; CDR3: CSAEVDRGGYGYTF
length: 15; V: TRBV15; size: once; J: TRBJ1-4; D: .; DNA: TGTGCCACCAGCAGAGAGAGGACAACTAATGAAAAACTGTTTTTT; CDR3: CATSRERTTNEKLFF
length: 14; V: TRBV28; size: .; J: TRBJ1-4; D: .; DNA: TGTGCCAGCAGTGCAAATATTTTGAATGAAAAACTGTTTTTT; CDR3: CASSANILNEKLFF
length: 16; V: TRBV7-2; size: .; J: TRBJ2-6; D: .; DNA: TGTGCCAGCAGCTTAGGACAAGCCTCTGGGGCCAACGTCCTGACTTTC; CDR3: CASSLGQASGANVLTF
length: 15; V: TRBV2; size: .; J: TRBJ2-1; D: TRBD2; DNA: TGTGCCAGCAGTGAAACCAGCGGGACCTACAATGAGCAGTTCTTC; CDR3: CASSETSGTYNEQFF
length: 16; V: TRBV4-1; size: .; J: TRBJ1-3; D: TRBD1; DNA: TGCGCCAGCAGCCGTCCCGGGACAGGGACTGGAAACACCATATATTTT; CDR3: CASSRPGTGTGNTIYF
length: 15; V: TRBV11-2; size: once; J: TRBJ2-3; D: TRBD1; DNA: TGTGCCAGCAGCTACACAGGGGTTATGGCAGATACGCAGTATTTT; CDR3: CASSYTGVMADTQYF
length: 14; V: TRBV5-1; size: .; J: TRBJ1-4; D: .; DNA: TGCGCCAGCAGCTTGGCAGGGGTGGATGAAAAACTGTTTTTT; CDR3: CASSLAGVDEKLFF
length: 13; V: TRBV20-1; size: .; J: TRBJ2-7; D: .; DNA: TGCAGTGCTAGGGGGGTTGGTCCCTACGAGCAGTACTTC; CDR3: CSARGVGPYEQYF
length: 17; V: TRBV27; size: .; J: TRBJ1-2; D: .; DNA: TGTGCCAGCACTCCCTTAGACAGCCGCGGGTCGCTCTATGGCTACACCTTC; CDR3: CASTPLDSRGSLYGYTF
length: 20; V: TRBV4-1; size: .; J: TRBJ2-2; D: TRBD2; DNA: TGCGCCAGCAGCCAAGATTTTGCGGGACTAGCGGGATTAAGCACCGGGGAGCTGTTTTTT; CDR3: CASSQDFAGLAGLSTGELFF
length: 10; V: TRBV28; size: .; J: TRBJ1-1; D: .; DNA: TGTGCCACAATGAACACTGAAGCTTTCTTT; CDR3: CATMNTEAFF
length: 20; V: TRBV14; size: once; J: TRBJ2-1; D: .; DNA: TGTGCCAGCAGCACCCGAGAAAAACAACTGGGGTCCGGGCTCTACAATGAGCAGTTCTTC; CDR3: CASSTREKQLGSGLYNEQFF
length: 12; V: TRBV28; size: .; J: TRBJ2-2; D: .; DNA: TGTGCCAGCACCCTTGGGACCGGGGAGCTGTTTTTT; CDR3: CASTLGTGELFF
length: 15; V: TRBV28; size: .; J: TRBJ2-1; D: TRBD2; DNA: TGTGCCAGCCACACTAGCGGGGAGTCCTACAATGAGCAGTTCTTC; CDR3: CASHTSGESYNEQFF
length: 14; V: TRBV6-2/TRBV6-3; size: .; J: TRBJ1-5; D: TRBD1; DNA: TGTGCCAGCAGACTCGGGGGACAGACGATGGCCCAGCATTTT; CDR3: CASRLGGQTMAQHF
length: 16; V: TRBV5-4; size: .; J: TRBJ2-3; D: TRBD1; DNA: TGTGCCAGCAGCTCGGCAGTACAGGGGCCCTTAGATACGCAGTATTTT; CDR3: CASSSAVQGPLDTQYF
length: 15; V: TRBV10-3; size: .; J: TRBJ1-1; D: .; DNA: TGTGCCATCAGTGCACTAGTACGGGGAAGCACTGAAGCTTTCTTT; CDR3: CAISALVRGSTEAFF
length: 15; V: TRBV3-1; size: .; J: TRBJ1-2; D: .; DNA: TGTGCCAGCAGCCAAGGGTATTTTAGGGTTGGTGGCTACACCTTC; CDR3: CASSQGYFRVGGYTF
length: 14; V: TRBV27; size: .; J: TRBJ2-3; D: TRBD2; DNA: TGTGCCAGCAGTAGGGGACTAGGGGGAGATACGCAGTATTTT; CDR3: CASSRGLGGDTQYF
length: 16; V: TRBV19; size: .; J: TRBJ2-7; D: TRBD1; DNA: TGTGCCAGTAGTATTCCCCCCGGACAGGGAATCGGCGAGCAGTACTTC; CDR3: CASSIPPGQGIGEQYF
length: 14; V: TRBV29-1; size: once; J: TRBJ2-7; D: TRBD1; DNA: TGCAGCGTGGCCCCCACAGGGGTTGCCTACGAGCAGTACTTC; CDR3: CSVAPTGVAYEQYF
length: 12; V: TRBV20-1; size: .; J: TRBJ1-5; D: .; DNA: TGCAGTGGACAGGCTCACAATCAGCCCCAGCATTTT; CDR3: CSGQAHNQPQHF
length: 14; V: TRBV6-5; size: .; J: TRBJ2-7; D: .; DNA: TGTGCCAGCAGACTGACAATACTCTCCTACGAGCAGTACTTC; CDR3: CASRLTILSYEQYF
length: 16; V: TRBV5-1; size: .; J: TRBJ2-1; D: .; DNA: TGCGCCAGCAGTAAATACGGGGCTAGCTCCTACAATGAGCAGTTCTTC; CDR3: CASSKYGASSYNEQFF
length: 17; V: TRBV19; size: .; J: TRBJ2-5; D: TRBD2; DNA: TGTGCCAGTAGCGGGAGGACTAGCGGGAGGCTGGGGGAGACCCAGTACTTC; CDR3: CASSGRTSGRLGETQYF
length: 15; V: TRBV2; size: .; J: TRBJ2-7; D: TRBD1; DNA: TGTGCCAGCAGTGCTGTTTTCTCAGGGGGCGGCGAGCAGTACTTC; CDR3: CASSAVFSGGGEQYF
length: 13; V: TRBV19; size: .; J: TRBJ1-2; D: .; DNA: TGTGCCAGTAGTATACCGGCTAACTATGGCTACACCTTC; CDR3: CASSIPANYGYTF
length: 15; V: TRBV14; size: .; J: TRBJ1-1; D: .; DNA: TGTGCCAGCAGCCAAAGATGGGCGAGGAACACTGAAGCTTTCTTT; CDR3: CASSQRWARNTEAFF
length: 15; V: TRBV3-1; size: .; J: TRBJ2-7; D: TRBD2; DNA: TGTGCCAGCAGCCAAGGCGGGAGGGCCGCCTACGAGCAGTACTTC; CDR3: CASSQGGRAAYEQYF
length: 14; V: TRBV12-3/TRBV12-4; size: .; J: TRBJ2-7; D: TRBD2; DNA: TGTGCCAGCAGCAAGCGGGGGCACTCCTACGAGCAGTACTTC; CDR3: CASSKRGHSYEQYF